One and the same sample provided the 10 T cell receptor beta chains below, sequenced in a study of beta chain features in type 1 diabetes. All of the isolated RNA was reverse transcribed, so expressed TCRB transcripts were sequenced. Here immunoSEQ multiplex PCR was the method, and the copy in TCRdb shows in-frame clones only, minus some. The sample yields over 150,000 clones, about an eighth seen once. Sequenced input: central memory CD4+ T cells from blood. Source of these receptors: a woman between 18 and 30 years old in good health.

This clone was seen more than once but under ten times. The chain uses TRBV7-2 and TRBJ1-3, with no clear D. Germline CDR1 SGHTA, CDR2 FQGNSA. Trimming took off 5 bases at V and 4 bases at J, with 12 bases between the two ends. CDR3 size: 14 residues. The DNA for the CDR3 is TGTGCCAGCAGCGTCACAGTACGAGGAAACACCATATATTTT. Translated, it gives CASSVTVRGNTIYF.

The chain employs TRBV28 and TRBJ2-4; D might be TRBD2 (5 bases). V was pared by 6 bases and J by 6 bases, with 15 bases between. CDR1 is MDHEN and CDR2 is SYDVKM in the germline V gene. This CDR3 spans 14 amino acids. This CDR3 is CASSSPGSVNIQYF. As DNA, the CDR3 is TGTGCCAGCAGCTCCCCGGGGTCCGTAAACATTCAGTACTTC.

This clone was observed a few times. The CDR3 DNA follows: TGTGCCAGCAGTTATGAGGGAAGCTTACCAAACTATGGCTACACCTTC. Translating it yields CASSYEGSLPNYGYTF. The rearrangement uses TRBV6-5 and TRBJ1-2; the D is unclear. The germline V gene encodes CDR1 MNHEY and CDR2 SVGAGI. Trimming shortened V by 3 bases and J by 2 bases, and 16 bases separated the two germline ends. The CDR3 consists of 16 residues.

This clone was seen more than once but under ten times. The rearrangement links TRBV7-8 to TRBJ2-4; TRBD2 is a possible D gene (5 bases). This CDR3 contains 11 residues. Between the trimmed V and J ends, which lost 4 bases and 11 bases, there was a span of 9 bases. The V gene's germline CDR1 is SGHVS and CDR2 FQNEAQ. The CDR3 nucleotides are TGTGCCAGCAGCTCCGGGGTCTTTCAGTACTTC. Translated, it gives CASSSGVFQYF.

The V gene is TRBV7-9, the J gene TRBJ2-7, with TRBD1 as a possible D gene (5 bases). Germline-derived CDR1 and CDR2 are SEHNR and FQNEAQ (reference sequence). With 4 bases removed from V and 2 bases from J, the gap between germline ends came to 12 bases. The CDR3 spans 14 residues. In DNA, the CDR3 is TGTGCCAGCAGCTCAACGACAGATCCCTACGAGCAGTACTTC. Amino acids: CASSSTTDPYEQYF.

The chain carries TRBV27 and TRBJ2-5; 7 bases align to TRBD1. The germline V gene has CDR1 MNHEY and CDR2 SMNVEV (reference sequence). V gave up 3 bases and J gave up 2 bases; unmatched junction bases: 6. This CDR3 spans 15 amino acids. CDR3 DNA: TGTGCCAGCAGTTTTAGGGGGCGGTGGCAAGAGACCCAGTACTTC. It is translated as CASSFRGRWQETQYF.

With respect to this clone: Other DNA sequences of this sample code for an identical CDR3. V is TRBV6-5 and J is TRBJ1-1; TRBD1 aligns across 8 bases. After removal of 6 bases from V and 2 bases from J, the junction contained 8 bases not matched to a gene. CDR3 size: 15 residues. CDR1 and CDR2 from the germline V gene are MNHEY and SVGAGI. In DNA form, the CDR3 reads TGTGCCAGCAGCAATCCGGGACAGGCAAACACTGAAGCTTTCTTT. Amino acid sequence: CASSNPGQANTEAFF.

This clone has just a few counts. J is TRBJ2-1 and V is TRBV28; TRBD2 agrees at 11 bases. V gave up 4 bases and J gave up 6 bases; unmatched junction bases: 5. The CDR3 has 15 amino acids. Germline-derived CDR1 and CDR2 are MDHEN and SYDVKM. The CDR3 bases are TGTGCCAGCAGTTCTCCGGGACTAGCGGCCAATGAGCAGTTCTTC. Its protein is CASSSPGLAANEQFF.

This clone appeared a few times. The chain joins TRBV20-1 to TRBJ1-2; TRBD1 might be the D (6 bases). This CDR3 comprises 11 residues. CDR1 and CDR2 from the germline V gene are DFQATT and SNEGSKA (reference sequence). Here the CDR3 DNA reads TGCAGACGCAGGGGTTCGGATGGCTACACCTTC. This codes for CRRRGSDGYTF.

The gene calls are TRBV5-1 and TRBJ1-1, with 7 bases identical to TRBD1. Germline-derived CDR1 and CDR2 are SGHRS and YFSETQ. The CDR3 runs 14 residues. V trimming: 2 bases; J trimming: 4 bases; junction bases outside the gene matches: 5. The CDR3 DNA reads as TGCGCCAGCAGCTTCGTCCGGGACAGCACTGAAGCTTTCTTT. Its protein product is CASSFVRDSTEAFF. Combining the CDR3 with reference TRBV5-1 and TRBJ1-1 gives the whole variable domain KAGVTQTPRYLIKTRGQQVTLSCSPISGHRSVSWYQQTPGQGLQFLFEYFSETQRNKGNFPGRFSGRQFSNSRSEMNVSTLELGDSALYLCASSFVRDSTEAFFGQGTRLTVV.